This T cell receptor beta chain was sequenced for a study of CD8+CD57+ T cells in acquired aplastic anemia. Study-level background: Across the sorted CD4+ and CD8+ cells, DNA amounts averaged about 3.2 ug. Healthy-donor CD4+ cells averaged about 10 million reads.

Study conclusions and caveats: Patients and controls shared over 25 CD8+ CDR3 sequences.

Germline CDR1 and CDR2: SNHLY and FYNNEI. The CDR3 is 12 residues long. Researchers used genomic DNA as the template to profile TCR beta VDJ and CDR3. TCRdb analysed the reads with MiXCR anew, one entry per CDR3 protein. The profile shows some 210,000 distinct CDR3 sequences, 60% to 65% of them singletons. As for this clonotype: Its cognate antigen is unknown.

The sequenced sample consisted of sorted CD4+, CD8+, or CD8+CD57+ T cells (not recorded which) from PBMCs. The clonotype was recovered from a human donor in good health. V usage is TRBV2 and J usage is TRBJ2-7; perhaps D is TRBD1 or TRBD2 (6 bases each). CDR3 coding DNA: TGTGTCCAGCAAGGGGGGTCCTACGAGCAGTACTTC. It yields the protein CVQQGGSYEQYF.